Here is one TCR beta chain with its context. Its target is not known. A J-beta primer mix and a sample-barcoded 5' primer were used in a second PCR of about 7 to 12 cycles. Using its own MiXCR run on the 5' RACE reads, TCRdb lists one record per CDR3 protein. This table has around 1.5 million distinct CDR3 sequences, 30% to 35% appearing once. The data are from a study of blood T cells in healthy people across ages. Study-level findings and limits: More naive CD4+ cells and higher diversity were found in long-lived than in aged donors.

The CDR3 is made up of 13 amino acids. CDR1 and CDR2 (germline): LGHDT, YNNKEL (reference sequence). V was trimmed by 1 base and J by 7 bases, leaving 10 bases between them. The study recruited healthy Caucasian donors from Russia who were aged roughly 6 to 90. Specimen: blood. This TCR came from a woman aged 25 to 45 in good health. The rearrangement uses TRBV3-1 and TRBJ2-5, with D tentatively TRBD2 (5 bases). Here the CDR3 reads CASSQGIGGTQYF. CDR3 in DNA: TGTGCCAGCAGCCAAGGGATTGGAGGGACCCAGTACTTC.